This T cell receptor beta chain was sequenced during a study of cytomegalovirus exposure and HLA in healthy donors. The CDR3 loop spans 13 amino acids. V shed 10 bases and J 5 bases; nucleotides not matched to a gene: 5. 13 Jbeta primers and 60 Vbeta primers were used for the PCR. Data came from immunoSEQ multiplex PCR; TCRdb stores just in-frame clones and leaves some out. This sample yields tens of thousands of clones, of which about four fifths are seen a single time; around an eighth belongs to the top ten. With regard to this clone: Its matching antigen is unknown.

Study findings and constraints: With later analysis, a missense DCLRE1C variant became linked to TCR beta V- and J-gene trimming. Presence/absence analyses supposed approximately even sequencing depth among donors. For most TCR beta V segments, an earlier analysis put the productive rate at about 90% or about 30% of the time.

The sample was PBMCs. The V and J genes are TRBV23-1 and TRBJ2-1; TRBD2 agrees at 10 bases. TRBV23-1 is classed as an ORF, of uncertain function. This TCR was sampled from a male donor in good health and CMV-seropositive. CDR3 coding DNA: TGCGCCACAGAGCGGGGGGGAAACAATGAGCAGTTCTTC. Translated: CATERGGNNEQFF.